The rows below give T cell receptor beta chains drawn from one sample of a study of blood T cell repertoires in COVID-19. Using immunoSEQ multiplex PCR, the repertoire was profiled, and TCRdb retains in-frame clones only, with some absent. The table includes roughly 190,000 clones, roughly 80% detected once. Sequencing input: peripheral blood. The receptor source for this set is a woman between 65 and 79 years old with COVID-19, enrolled during active disease. Both conserved end residues are part of each CDR3. D genes are given only for firm matches. Expanded clones get a size class; other rows say once, few or many, or leave the size out.

-	TRBV11-2	15	TRBJ1-2	-	CASSWIGQNYYGYTF	TGTGCCAGCAGCTGGATCGGACAGAACTACTATGGCTACACCTTC
-	TRBV6-6	14	TRBJ1-5	-	CASSYSSGSQPQHF	TGTGCCAGCAGTTACTCCTCCGGTTCACAGCCCCAGCATTTT
-	TRBV3-1/TRBV3-2	14	TRBJ1-5	TRBD1	CASSLRQGGQPQHF	TGTGCCAGCAGCCTTCGACAGGGCGGTCAGCCCCAGCATTTT
few	TRBV20-1	12	TRBJ1-1	-	CSASPVGVEAFF	TGCAGTGCTAGTCCCGTAGGAGTTGAAGCTTTCTTT
-	TRBV29-1	13	TRBJ2-5	TRBD1	CSVVTGAQETQYF	TGCAGCGTCGTGACAGGGGCCCAAGAGACCCAGTACTTC
-	TRBV5-1	15	TRBJ2-1	TRBD2	CASSYRLAGGVEQFF	TGCGCCAGCAGCTACCGACTAGCGGGAGGGGTTGAGCAGTTCTTC
-	TRBV6-6	14	TRBJ1-2	-	CASSSDSLSYGYTF	TGTGCCAGCAGTTCCGACAGCCTCTCCTATGGCTACACCTTC
once	TRBV7-2	14	TRBJ2-2	-	CASILNRNTGELFF	TGTGCCAGCATCCTTAACAGGAACACCGGGGAGCTGTTTTTT
-	TRBV5-6	13	TRBJ1-5	-	CASSLEGSQPQHF	TGTGCCAGCAGCTTGGAGGGGTCCCAGCCCCAGCATTTT
many	TRBV4-1	13	TRBJ2-1	-	CASTRPGIHEQFF	TGCGCCAGCACCCGACCGGGGATCCATGAGCAGTTCTTC
-	TRBV12-3/TRBV12-4	12	TRBJ1-1	TRBD1	CASTRTGFGAFF	TGTGCCAGCACCCGGACAGGGTTCGGAGCTTTCTTT
-	TRBV30	15	TRBJ1-5	-	CAWSVFGGLPQPQHF	TGTGCCTGGAGTGTATTCGGGGGATTACCTCAGCCCCAGCATTTT
-	TRBV15	17	TRBJ1-6	-	CATSRELSRGGNSPLHF	TGTGCCACCAGCAGAGAGCTCTCCCGGGGAGGAAATTCACCCCTCCACTTT
few	TRBV6-1	16	TRBJ2-7	TRBD1	CASSASLGQGVNEQYF	TGTGCCAGCAGTGCCAGTTTGGGACAGGGGGTGAACGAGCAGTACTTC
-	TRBV10-3	13	TRBJ2-1	-	CAIRLRQYNEQFF	TGTGCCATCAGATTACGACAGTACAATGAGCAGTTCTTC
-	TRBV12-5	11	TRBJ1-6	-	CASGDSSPLHF	TGTGCTAGTGGGGACAGTTCACCCCTCCACTTT
-	TRBV9	13	TRBJ2-3	-	CASSPPAADTQYF	TGTGCCAGCAGCCCGCCAGCGGCTGATACGCAGTATTTT
-	TRBV27	15	TRBJ1-5	TRBD1	CASSFSDRVNQPQHF	TGTGCCAGCAGTTTCTCAGACAGGGTCAATCAGCCCCAGCATTTT
-	TRBV18	14	TRBJ2-3	TRBD2	CASSRTSATDTQYF	TGTGCCAGCTCACGGACTAGCGCCACAGATACGCAGTATTTT
-	TRBV4-1	14	TRBJ2-5	TRBD1	CASSQADRRETQYF	TGCGCCAGCAGCCAAGCGGACAGGCGAGAGACCCAGTACTTC
-	TRBV5-1	15	TRBJ1-6	TRBD1	CASSLGDRGNSPLHF	TGCGCCAGCAGCTTGGGGGACAGGGGTAATTCACCCCTCCACTTT
-	TRBV19	14	TRBJ1-5	TRBD1	CASSIHRGNQPQHF	TGTGCCAGTAGTATCCACAGGGGGAATCAGCCCCAGCATTTT
-	TRBV5-5	15	TRBJ2-7	TRBD2	CASSPSGTSIYEQYF	TGTGCCAGCAGCCCATCCGGGACTAGCATCTACGAGCAGTACTTC
-	TRBV7-9	14	TRBJ2-4	TRBD1	CASSRTGAKNIQYF	TGTGCCAGCAGCCGGACAGGCGCCAAAAACATTCAGTACTTC
-	TRBV2	15	TRBJ1-5	TRBD1	CASSVDTGDNQPQHF	TGTGCCAGCAGTGTGGATACAGGGGACAATCAGCCCCAGCATTTT
-	TRBV28	14	TRBJ1-2	-	CASRVEGLSYGYTF	TGTGCCAGCAGGGTCGAGGGTTTGAGCTATGGCTACACCTTC
-	TRBV5-8	15	TRBJ2-7	TRBD1	CASSSPGQIPYEQYF	TGTGCCAGCAGCTCCCCGGGACAGATACCCTACGAGCAGTACTTC
-	TRBV28	14	TRBJ1-2	-	CASSLTRSNYGYTF	TGTGCCAGCAGTTTAACGCGGTCAAACTATGGCTACACCTTC
-	TRBV6-5	14	TRBJ2-4	-	CASSYGGAKNIQYF	TGTGCCAGCAGTTACGGCGGCGCCAAAAACATTCAGTACTTC
-	TRBV6-1	14	TRBJ1-2	TRBD1	CASSEAETGYGYTF	TGTGCCAGCAGTGAAGCTGAGACAGGGTATGGCTACACCTTC
once	TRBV5-1	14	TRBJ2-3	TRBD2	CASSAGDFQDTQYF	TGCGCCAGCAGCGCGGGGGACTTTCAAGATACGCAGTATTTT
-	TRBV3-1/TRBV3-2	13	TRBJ1-2	-	CASSQNRDYGYTF	TGTGCCAGCAGCCAAAACAGAGACTATGGCTACACCTTC
-	TRBV11-3	15	TRBJ2-5	TRBD2	CASSSGLAGEETQYF	TGTGCCAGCAGCTCCGGACTAGCGGGGGAAGAGACCCAGTACTTC
-	TRBV9	16	TRBJ1-4	TRBD1	CASSEQGASTNEKLFF	TGTGCCAGCAGCGAACAGGGGGCTTCGACTAATGAAAAACTGTTTTTT
-	TRBV5-1	15	TRBJ1-2	TRBD1	CASSSGTANFYGYTF	TGCGCCAGCAGCTCCGGGACAGCAAATTTCTATGGCTACACCTTC
few	TRBV7-7	13	TRBJ2-5	-	CASSFDSQETQYF	TGTGCCAGCAGCTTCGACAGCCAAGAGACCCAGTACTTC
-	TRBV7-3	13	TRBJ1-1	-	CASSFVASTEAFF	TGTGCCAGCAGCTTCGTGGCTTCCACTGAAGCTTTCTTT
-	TRBV5-1	15	TRBJ1-2	TRBD1	CASSLGQGQFYGYTF	TGCGCCAGCAGCTTGGGACAGGGGCAATTCTATGGCTACACCTTC
few	TRBV19	16	TRBJ1-5	TRBD1	CASSISRGQNREPQHF	TGTGCCAGTAGTATAAGTCGGGGACAGAACCGAGAGCCCCAGCATTTT
-	TRBV2	13	TRBJ1-1	TRBD1	CATNRGTNTEAFF	TGTGCCACCAACAGGGGGACGAACACTGAAGCTTTCTTT